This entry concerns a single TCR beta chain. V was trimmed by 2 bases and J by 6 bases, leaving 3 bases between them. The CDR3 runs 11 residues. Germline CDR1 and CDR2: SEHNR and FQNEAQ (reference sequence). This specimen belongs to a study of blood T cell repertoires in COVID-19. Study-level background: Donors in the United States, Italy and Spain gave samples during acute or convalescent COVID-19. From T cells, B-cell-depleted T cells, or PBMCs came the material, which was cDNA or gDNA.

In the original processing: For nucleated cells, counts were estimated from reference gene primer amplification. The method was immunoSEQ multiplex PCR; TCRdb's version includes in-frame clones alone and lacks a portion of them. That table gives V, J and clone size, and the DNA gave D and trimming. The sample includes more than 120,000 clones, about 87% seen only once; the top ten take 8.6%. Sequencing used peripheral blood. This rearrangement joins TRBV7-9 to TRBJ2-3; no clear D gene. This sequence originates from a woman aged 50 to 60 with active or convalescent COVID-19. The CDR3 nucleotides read TGTGCCAGCAGCTTAACTGATACGCAGTATTTT. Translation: CASSLTDTQYF.